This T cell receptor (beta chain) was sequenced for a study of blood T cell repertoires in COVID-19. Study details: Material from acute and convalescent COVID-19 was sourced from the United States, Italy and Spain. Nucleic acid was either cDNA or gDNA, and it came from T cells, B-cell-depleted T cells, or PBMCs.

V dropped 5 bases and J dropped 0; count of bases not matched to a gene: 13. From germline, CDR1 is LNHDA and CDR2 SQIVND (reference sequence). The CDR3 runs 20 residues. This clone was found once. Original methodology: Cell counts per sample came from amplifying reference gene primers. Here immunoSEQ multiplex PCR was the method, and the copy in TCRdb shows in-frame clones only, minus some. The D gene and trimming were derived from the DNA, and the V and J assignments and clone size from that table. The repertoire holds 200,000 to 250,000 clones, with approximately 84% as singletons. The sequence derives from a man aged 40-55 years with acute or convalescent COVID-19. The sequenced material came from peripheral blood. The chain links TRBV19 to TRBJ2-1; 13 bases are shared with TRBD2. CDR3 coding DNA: TGTGCCAGTAGTCAACGACTAGCGGGGGGCTCCAAAAGCTCCTACAATGAGCAGTTCTTC. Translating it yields CASSQRLAGGSKSSYNEQFF.